One and the same sample provided the 9 T cell receptor beta chains below, sequenced in a study of shared clonotypes between healthy human individuals. Using immunoSEQ multiplex PCR, the repertoire was profiled, and TCRdb retains in-frame clones only, with some absent. The table has over 850,000 clones, 78% seen once; the top ten hold under 0.65%. Sample: memory CD4+ T cells from PBMCs. The subset: CD45RA-negative fraction. Source of these receptors: a young man in good health. Some clones in this sample may be carry-over from other donors' samples.

About this clone itself: This sample includes further DNA sequences coding for the same CDR3. The chain joins TRBV18 to TRBJ1-2, with 9 bases identical to TRBD1. V lost 3 bases, J lost 3 bases, and 2 bases stayed unmatched. In germline, CDR1 is KGHSH, CDR2 LQKENI. The CDR3 has 14 amino acids. The CDR3 DNA reads TGTGCCAGCTCACCGGGACAGGGAGACTATGGCTACACCTTC. Translated, it gives CASSPGQGDYGYTF.

The chain recombines TRBV7-2 with TRBJ2-7, with a weak D call TRBD2 (6 bases). Trimming shortened V by 4 bases and J by 2 bases, and 15 bases separated the two germline ends. There are 15 residues in the CDR3. Germline-derived CDR1 and CDR2 are SGHTA and FQGNSA. The CDR3 region has the DNA TGTGCCAGCAGCTCCCATGGGACTGGAACCTACGAGCAGTACTTC. Amino acids: CASSSHGTGTYEQYF. The full variable domain, its missing parts supplied by reference TRBV7-2 and TRBJ2-7, is GAGVSQSPSNKVTEKGKDVELRCDPISGHTALYWYRQSLGQGLEFLIYFQGNSAPDKSGLPSDRFSAERTGGSVSTLTIQRTQQEDSAVYLCASSSHGTGTYEQYFGPGTRLTVT.

The gene calls are TRBV7-3 and TRBJ1-1; D remains unclear. The CDR3 has 14 amino acids. Looked up from germline, CDR1 is SGHTA and CDR2 is FQGTGA. Trimming cost V 3 bases and J 5 bases, with 13 bases left between them. Here the CDR3 reads CASSLGPTGTEAFF. The CDR3 bases are TGTGCCAGCAGCTTGGGCCCCACGGGGACTGAAGCTTTCTTT.

V gene TRBV9 combines with J gene TRBJ1-2, with D uncertain. Germline V CDR1 and CDR2: SGDLS, YYNGEE. V was shortened by 0 bases and J by 4 bases, with 13 bases between the two germline ends. This CDR3 spans 15 amino acids. In DNA form, the CDR3 reads TGTGCCAGCAGCGTAGCCGGTCAGCTTTTCTATGGCTACACCTTC. Translating it yields CASSVAGQLFYGYTF. Full variable domain (rest looked up from reference TRBV9 and TRBJ1-2): DSGVTQTPKHLITATGQRVTLRCSPRSGDLSVYWYQQSLDQGLQFLIQYYNGEERAKGNILERFSAQQFPDLHSELNLSSLELGDSALYFCASSVAGQLFYGYTFGSGTRLTVV.

This clone was seen just once. The genes are TRBV6-5 and TRBJ2-5, with D hard to call. The DNA matches TRBJ2-7 better at its end, which makes the J call doubtful. The germline CDR1 and CDR2 sequences are MNHEY and SVGAGI. The CDR3 extends over 14 amino acids. DNA of the CDR3: TGTGCCAGCTCGCGGACCGCCGGGCTTTACGAGCAGTACTTC. It translates to CASSRTAGLYEQYF.

CDR3 nucleotides: TGTGCCTGGAGCGGAGGACAGGGGGCAACAGATACGCAGTATTTT. Translation: CAWSGGQGATDTQYF. This chain uses TRBV30 with TRBJ2-3; 11 nucleotides match TRBD1. CDR1 GTSNPN and CDR2 SVGIG come from the germline V gene (reference sequence). This CDR3 spans 15 amino acids. The V and J ends lost 3 bases and 3 bases, in that order; junction bases with no gene match: 5.

The rearrangement links TRBV7-6 to TRBJ2-7; TRBD1 might be the D (5 bases). CDR1 is SGHVS, CDR2 FNYEAQ, per germline. The CDR3 is made up of 16 amino acids. The ends were cut back, 5 bases at V and 0 bases at J, with 17 bases in the middle. CDR3: CASSPIRGPSSYEQYF. The CDR3 nucleotides are TGTGCCAGCAGCCCCATTAGGGGCCCGAGCTCCTACGAGCAGTACTTC.

In nucleotides, the CDR3 is TGTGCCAGCAGCCAACCAGACAGGACCCCGGTGGGGGCTTTCTTT. This gives the protein CASSQPDRTPVGAFF. The chain is built from TRBV4-2 and TRBJ1-1; D possibly corresponds to TRBD1 (6 bases). The germline V gene encodes CDR1 LGHNA and CDR2 YNFKEQ. Trimming shortened V by 2 bases and J by 11 bases, and 21 bases separated the two germline ends. CDR3 length equals 15 residues.

The V call is TRBV14, the J call TRBJ2-6; TRBD2 matches at 15 bases. V shed 6 bases and J 2 bases; nucleotides not matched to a gene: 2. The CDR3 is made up of 17 amino acids. The germline CDR1 and CDR2 sequences are SGHDN and FVKESK. Written as DNA, the CDR3 is TGTGCCAGCAGTCGGACTAGCGGGGGGGCTGGGGCCAACGTCCTGACTTTC. It codes for CASSRTSGGAGANVLTF.